This T cell receptor (beta chain) comes out of a study of T cell responses to AZD1222 COVID-19 vaccine. Study results and limitations: Only a handful of AZD1222 recipients were seropositive at baseline.

Profiled with immunoSEQ multiplex PCR; TCRdb holds only in-frame clones, not every one. The sample consists of about 110,000 clones, 86% of them appearing once. Concerning this clone: Its cognate antigen is unknown.

V was pared by 4 bases and J by 0 bases, with 12 bases between. The CDR3 covers 15 residues. CDR1 and CDR2 (germline): MNHEY, SMNVEV (reference sequence). V gene TRBV27 combines with J gene TRBJ2-5; TRBD2 might be the D (5 bases). This receptor was obtained from an adult in good health. Sequenced here: peripheral blood, sampled on day 0 of AZD1222 vaccination. CDR3 residues: CASSSSSGYQETQYF. The CDR3 DNA sequence: TGTGCCAGCAGTTCTTCATCGGGGTACCAAGAGACCCAGTACTTC.